This T cell receptor beta chain comes out of a study of spatial heterogeneity in lung cancer. Overall study results and limits: Tumor mutation count correlated with how many alpha and beta TCRs expanded intratumorally.

TCRdb passed the 5' RACE reads through MiXCR, listing each CDR3 protein once. The sample has about 5,100 distinct CDR3 sequences, around 7.1% seen once. Trimming removed 5 bases at V and 5 bases at J, with 17 bases between. CDR3 size: 15 residues. This clonotype was detected ten times or more. Its antigen is not identified. As for time point: sample taken at primary tumor resection. The donor group consisted of under 90 patients who had untreated, early-stage non-small cell lung cancer. Extraction of whole RNA from tumor, nontumor lung or frozen PBMC preceded unsorted sequencing. The chain recombines TRBV12-3 or TRBV12-4 with TRBJ2-3; TRBD2 might be the D (5 bases). The input for sequencing was lung tumor tissue, taken at surgery. This clonotype was sampled from a male donor with early-stage non-small cell lung cancer. CDR3 DNA sequence: TGTGCCAGCAGTCCTACCATGACCGGGGAAGATACGCAGTATTTT. Translating it yields CASSPTMTGEDTQYF.